The entry below gives a single T cell receptor beta chain sequence along with its context. Antigen: not known. These data come from a study of T cell responses to AZD1222 COVID-19 vaccine. General observations from the study: Reportedly, nearly half the spike-specific TCRs target unmutated variant regions.

Measured with immunoSEQ multiplex PCR; TCRdb has only the in-frame clones, and not every one. The table shows 80,000 or so clones, with around nine tenths occurring only once. The length of the CDR3 is 13 residues. Trimming took off 5 bases at V and 2 bases at J, with 7 bases between the two ends. Germline lookup yields CDR1 LGHNA and CDR2 YSLEER. The receptor was isolated from an adult in good health. This chain joins TRBV4-3 and TRBJ1-3, with D unclear. Source: peripheral blood, taken on day 0 of MenACWY control vaccination. This CDR3 is CASSSVAGNTIYF. In DNA, the CDR3 is TGCGCCAGCAGCTCAGTGGCTGGAAACACCATATATTTT.